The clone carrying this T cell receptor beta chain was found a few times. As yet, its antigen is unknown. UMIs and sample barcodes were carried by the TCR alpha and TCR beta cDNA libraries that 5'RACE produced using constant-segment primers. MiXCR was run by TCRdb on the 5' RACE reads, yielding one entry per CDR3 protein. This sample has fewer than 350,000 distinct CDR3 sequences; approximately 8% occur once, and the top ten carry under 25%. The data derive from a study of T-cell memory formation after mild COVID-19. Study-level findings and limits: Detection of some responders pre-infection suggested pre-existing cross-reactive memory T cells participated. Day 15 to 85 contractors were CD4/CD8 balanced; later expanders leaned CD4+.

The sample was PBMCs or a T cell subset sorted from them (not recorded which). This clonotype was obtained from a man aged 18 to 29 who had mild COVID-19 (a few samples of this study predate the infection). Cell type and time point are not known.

The CDR3 bases are TGCGCCAGCAGCCAAGTCCCCACCGAACGGAGGAGAGAAAAACTGTTTTTT. Translated: CASSQVPTERRREKLFF. The chain joins TRBV4-3 to TRBJ1-4; no reliable D call. V lost 1 base and J 8 bases, leaving 20 bases between the germline ends. The CDR3 consists of 17 residues. Germline CDR1 reads LGHNA; CDR2 reads YSLEER.